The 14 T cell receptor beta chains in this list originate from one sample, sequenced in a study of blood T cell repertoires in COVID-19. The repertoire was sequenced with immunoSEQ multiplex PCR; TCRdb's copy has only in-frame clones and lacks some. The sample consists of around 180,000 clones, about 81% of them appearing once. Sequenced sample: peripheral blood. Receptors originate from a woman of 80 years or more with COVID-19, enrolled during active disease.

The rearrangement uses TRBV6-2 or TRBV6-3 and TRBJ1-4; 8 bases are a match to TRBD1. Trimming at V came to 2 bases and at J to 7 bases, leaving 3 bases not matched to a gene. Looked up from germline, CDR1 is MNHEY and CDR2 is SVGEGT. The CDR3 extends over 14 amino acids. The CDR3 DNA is TGTGCCAGCAGTTACAGTGGGACAGGTGAAAAACTGTTTTTT. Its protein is CASSYSGTGEKLFF.

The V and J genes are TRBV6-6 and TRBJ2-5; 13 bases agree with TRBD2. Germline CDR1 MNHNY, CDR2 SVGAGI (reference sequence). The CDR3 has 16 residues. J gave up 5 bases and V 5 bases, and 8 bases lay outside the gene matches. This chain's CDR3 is CASSRGLAGVWETQYF. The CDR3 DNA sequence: TGTGCCAGCAGTCGCGGACTAGCGGGAGTATGGGAGACCCAGTACTTC.

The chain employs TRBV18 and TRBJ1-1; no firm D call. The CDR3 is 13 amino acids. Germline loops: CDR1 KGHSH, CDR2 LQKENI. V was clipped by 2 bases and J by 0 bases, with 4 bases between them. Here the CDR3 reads CASSPSVNTEAFF. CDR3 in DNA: TGTGCCAGCTCACCATCCGTGAACACTGAAGCTTTCTTT.

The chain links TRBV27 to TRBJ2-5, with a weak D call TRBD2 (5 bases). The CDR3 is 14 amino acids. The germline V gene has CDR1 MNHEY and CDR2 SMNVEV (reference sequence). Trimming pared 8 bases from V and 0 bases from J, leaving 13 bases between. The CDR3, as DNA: TGTGCCAGCCGGTTTCTCGGGAACCAAGAGACCCAGTACTTC. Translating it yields CASRFLGNQETQYF.

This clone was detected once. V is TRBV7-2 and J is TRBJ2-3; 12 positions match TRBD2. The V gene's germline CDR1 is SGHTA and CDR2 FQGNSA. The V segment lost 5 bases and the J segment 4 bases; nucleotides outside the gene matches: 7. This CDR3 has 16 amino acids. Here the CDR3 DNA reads TGTGCCAGCAGCCCGAGACTAGCGGGAGAGGCAGATACGCAGTATTTT. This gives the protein CASSPRLAGEADTQYF.

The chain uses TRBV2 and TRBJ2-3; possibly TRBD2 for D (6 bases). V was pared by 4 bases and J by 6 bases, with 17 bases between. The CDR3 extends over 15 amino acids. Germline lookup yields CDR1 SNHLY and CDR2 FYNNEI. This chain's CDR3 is CASSGIGGYLDTQYF. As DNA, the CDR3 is TGTGCCAGCAGTGGAATCGGAGGGTATCTGGATACGCAGTATTTT.

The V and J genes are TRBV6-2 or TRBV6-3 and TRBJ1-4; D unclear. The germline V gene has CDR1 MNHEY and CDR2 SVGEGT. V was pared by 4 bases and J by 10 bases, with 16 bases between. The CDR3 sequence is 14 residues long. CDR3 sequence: CASSFDSRTGKLFF. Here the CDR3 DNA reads TGTGCCAGCAGTTTTGACTCCCGAACGGGAAAACTGTTTTTT.

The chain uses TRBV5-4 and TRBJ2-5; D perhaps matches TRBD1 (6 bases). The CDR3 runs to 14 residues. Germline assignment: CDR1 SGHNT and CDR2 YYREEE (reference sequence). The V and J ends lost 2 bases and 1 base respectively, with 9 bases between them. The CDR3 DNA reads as TGTGCCAGCAGCTTCGGACAGACCCAAGAGACCCAGTACTTC. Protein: CASSFGQTQETQYF.

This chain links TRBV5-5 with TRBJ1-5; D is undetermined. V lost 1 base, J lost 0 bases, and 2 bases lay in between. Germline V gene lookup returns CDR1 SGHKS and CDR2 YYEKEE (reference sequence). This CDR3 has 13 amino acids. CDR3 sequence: CASSLYSNQPQHF. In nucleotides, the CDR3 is TGTGCCAGCAGCTTGTATAGCAATCAGCCCCAGCATTTT.

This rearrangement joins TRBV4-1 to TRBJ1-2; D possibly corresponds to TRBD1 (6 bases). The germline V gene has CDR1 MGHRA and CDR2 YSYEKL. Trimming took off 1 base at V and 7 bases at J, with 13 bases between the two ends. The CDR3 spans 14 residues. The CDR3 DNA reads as TGCGCCAGCAGCCAAGTCCCAGGGGCTACTGGCTACACCTTC. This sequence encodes CASSQVPGATGYTF.

CDR3 nucleotides: TGCAGTGCTAGTACAACCGACAGATCCTACGAGCAGTACTTC. Protein product: CSASTTDRSYEQYF. V usage is TRBV20-1 and J usage is TRBJ2-7, with D tentatively TRBD1 (5 bases). CDR1 and CDR2 from the germline V gene are DFQATT and SNEGSKA (reference sequence). V lost 3 bases, J lost 1 base, and 13 bases lay in between. The CDR3 runs 14 residues.

CDR3 sequence (DNA): TGTGCCAGCAGTTACTCGAGCGGGGAAAAACTGTTTTTT. As protein: CASSYSSGEKLFF. The genes are TRBV6-6 and TRBJ1-4; D not resolved. V was cut by 0 bases and J by 8 bases, with 7 bases left in between. The CDR3 has 13 residues. Germline V gene sequence: CDR1 MNHNY, CDR2 SVGAGI (reference sequence).

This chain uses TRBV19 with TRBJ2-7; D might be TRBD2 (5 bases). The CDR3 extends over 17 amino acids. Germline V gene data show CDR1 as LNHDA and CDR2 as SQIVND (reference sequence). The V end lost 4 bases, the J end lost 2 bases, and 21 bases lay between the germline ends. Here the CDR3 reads CASSNPRGAAPTYEQYF. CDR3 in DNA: TGTGCCAGTAGTAATCCCCGGGGAGCAGCCCCCACCTACGAGCAGTACTTC. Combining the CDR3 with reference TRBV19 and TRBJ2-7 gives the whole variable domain DGGITQSPKYLFRKEGQNVTLSCEQNLNHDAMYWYRQDPGQGLRLIYYSQIVNDFQKGDIAEGYSVSREKKESFPLTVTSAQKNPTAFYLCASSNPRGAAPTYEQYFGPGTRLTVT.

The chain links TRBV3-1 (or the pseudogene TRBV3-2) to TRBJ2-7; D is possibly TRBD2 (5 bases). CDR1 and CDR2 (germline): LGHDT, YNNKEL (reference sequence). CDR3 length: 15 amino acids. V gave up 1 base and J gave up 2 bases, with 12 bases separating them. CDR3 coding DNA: TGTGCCAGCAGCCAAGGACTAATGATTACCTACGAGCAGTACTTC. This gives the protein CASSQGLMITYEQYF.